The TCR beta chain described here comes from a study of Ad26.COV2.S vaccination and SARS-CoV-2 variants. Study-level findings and limits: Breadth measured for non-spike TCRs was similar across vaccine and placebo recipients. An underestimation of total T cell responses may have resulted from the TCR breadth and depth analyses.

The data were produced by immunoSEQ multiplex PCR, yet TCRdb's version contains in-frame clones alone and is incomplete. This table holds about 350,000 clones, approximately 85% found once. The V and J ends lost 4 bases and 0 bases respectively, with 9 bases between them. The CDR3 contains 15 residues. Germline V gives CDR1 KGHDR, CDR2 SFDVKD. About this clone: Its specificity is unknown.

The treatment here: 15 to 20 received Ad26.COV2.S at low or high dose, single or two shots; roughly five received placebo; per-sample allocation not given. Day 63 after the first injection of vaccine or placebo was the sampling time. Boston provided a donor who was an adult aged 18-55 years. Built on an Ad26 vector, the vaccine expressed Wuhan-strain SARS-CoV-2 spike. The J gene is TRBJ2-1, the V gene TRBV24-1; possible D gene TRBD2, 5 bases. This sample comprised peripheral blood, obtained in a trial of Ad26.COV2.S vaccine versus placebo. The sequence came from a person aged 18-60 years who received the Ad26.COV2.S COVID-19 vaccine or a placebo. The CDR3 nucleotides read TGTGCCACCAGTGAAGGAGGCAGCTCCTACAATGAGCAGTTCTTC. Translated, it gives CATSEGGSSYNEQFF.